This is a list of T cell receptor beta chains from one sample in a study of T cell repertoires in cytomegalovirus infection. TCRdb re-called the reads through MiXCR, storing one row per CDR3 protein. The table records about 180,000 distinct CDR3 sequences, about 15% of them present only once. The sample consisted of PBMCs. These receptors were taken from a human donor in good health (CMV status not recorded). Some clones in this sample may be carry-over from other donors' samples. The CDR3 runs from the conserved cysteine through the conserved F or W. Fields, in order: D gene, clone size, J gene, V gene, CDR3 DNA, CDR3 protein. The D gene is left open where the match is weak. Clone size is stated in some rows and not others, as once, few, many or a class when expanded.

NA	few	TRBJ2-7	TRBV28	TGTGCCAGCAGTTTATGGGGGGAGGCCTACGAGCAGTACTTC	CASSLWGEAYEQYF
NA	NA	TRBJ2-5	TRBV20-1	TGCAGTGCTAGACAGAGCCTGAAAGAAGAGACCCAGTACTTC	CSARQSLKEETQYF
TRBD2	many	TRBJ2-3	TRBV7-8	TGTGCCAGCAGCCGGACTAGCGGGAGGGGTGCAGATACGCAGTATTTT	CASSRTSGRGADTQYF
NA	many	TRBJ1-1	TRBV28	TGTGCCACCAGGGGCTTCAACACTGAAGCTTTCTTT	CATRGFNTEAFF
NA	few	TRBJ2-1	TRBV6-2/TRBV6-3	TGTGCCAGCAGTTCACTAGGGTACAATGAGCAGTTCTTC	CASSSLGYNEQFF
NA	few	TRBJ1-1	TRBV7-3	TGTGCCAGCAGCTCCCTGTTGAACACTGAAGCTTTCTTT	CASSSLLNTEAFF
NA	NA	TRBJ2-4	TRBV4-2	TGTGCCAGCAGCCAAGATCAAGGGGGTCCAAACATTCAGTACTTC	CASSQDQGGPNIQYF
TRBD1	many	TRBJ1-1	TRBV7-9	TGTGCCAGCAGCTTAGAATCAGGGGGTGAAGCTTTCTTT	CASSLESGGEAFF
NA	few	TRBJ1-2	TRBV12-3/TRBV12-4	TGTGCCAGCAGCCCCGGACACGATGGCTACACCTTC	CASSPGHDGYTF
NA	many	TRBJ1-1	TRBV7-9	TGTGCCAGCAGCTCAGGGATTACTGAAGCTTTCTTT	CASSSGITEAFF
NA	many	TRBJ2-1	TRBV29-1	TGCAGCGTTGAAGGGCGGGGAGATTGGAATGAGCAGTTCTTC	CSVEGRGDWNEQFF
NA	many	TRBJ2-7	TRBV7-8	TGTGCCAGCAGCTTAGTTGGGGGAGAGAAGTACTTC	CASSLVGGEKYF
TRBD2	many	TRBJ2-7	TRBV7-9	TGTGCCAGCAGGCGACTAGCGGGGGCCTACGAGCAGTACTTC	CASRRLAGAYEQYF
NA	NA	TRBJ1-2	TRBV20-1	TGCAGTGCTAGAGATTCGGGCAGGGTGGCTGGCTACACCTTC	CSARDSGRVAGYTF
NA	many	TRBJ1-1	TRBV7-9	TGTGCCAGCCTGGAGGGGCGGGTGACTGAAGCTTTCTTT	CASLEGRVTEAFF
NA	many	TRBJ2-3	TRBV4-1	TGCGCCAGCAGCCAAGTCGGGAGACCAGATACGCAGTATTTT	CASSQVGRPDTQYF
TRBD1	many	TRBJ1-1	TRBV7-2	TGTGCCAGCAGCTGGACAGGGAGCTCGACTGAAGCTTTCTTT	CASSWTGSSTEAFF
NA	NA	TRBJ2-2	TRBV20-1	TGCAGTGCTAGGGGACGGACGAACACCGGGGAGCTGTTTTTT	CSARGRTNTGELFF
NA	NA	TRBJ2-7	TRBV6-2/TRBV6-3	TGTGCCAGCAGTTACGAGTGGAACGAGCAGTACTTC	CASSYEWNEQYF
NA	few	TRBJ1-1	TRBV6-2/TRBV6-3	TGTGCCAGCAGAATCGCGGGCACTGAAGCTTTCTTT	CASRIAGTEAFF
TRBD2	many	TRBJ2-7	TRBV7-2	TGTGCCAGCAGCCCTTCAGCGGGACTAGCCTACGAGCAGTACTTC	CASSPSAGLAYEQYF
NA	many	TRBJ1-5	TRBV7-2	TGTGCCAGCAGCTTAAGCGAGGGTCGGTACAATCAGCCCCAGCATTTT	CASSLSEGRYNQPQHF
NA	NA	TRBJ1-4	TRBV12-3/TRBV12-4	TGTGCCAGCAGTTTTCTGGGACGGGCCGAAAAACTGTTTTTT	CASSFLGRAEKLFF
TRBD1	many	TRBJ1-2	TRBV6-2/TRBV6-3	TGTGCCAGCAGCCCCGTGGGACAGACCTCCTATGGCTACACCTTC	CASSPVGQTSYGYTF
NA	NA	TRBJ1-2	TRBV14	TGTGCCAGCAGCCAAGTTATAGGGTTGAGTGGCTACACCTTC	CASSQVIGLSGYTF
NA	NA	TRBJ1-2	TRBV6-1	TGTGCCAGCAGGGACTCCCTGTTCGGCTACACCTTC	CASRDSLFGYTF
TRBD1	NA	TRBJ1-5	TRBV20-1	TGCAGTGCTATAGACAGGGGGCGAGGGCAGCCCCAGCATTTT	CSAIDRGRGQPQHF
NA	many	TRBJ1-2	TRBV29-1	TGCAGCGTTGAAAGCTACAGAGGGAACTATGGCTACACCTTC	CSVESYRGNYGYTF
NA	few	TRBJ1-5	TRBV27	TGTGCCAGCAGCCCCTCCAGTAGCAATCAGCCCCAGCATTTT	CASSPSSSNQPQHF
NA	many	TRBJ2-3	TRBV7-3	TGTGCCAGCACCAATTTAGCTACAGATACGCAGTATTTT	CASTNLATDTQYF
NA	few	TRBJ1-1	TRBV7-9	TGTGCCAGCAGCTTAGGTCTGTTGGGCACTGAAGCTTTCTTT	CASSLGLLGTEAFF
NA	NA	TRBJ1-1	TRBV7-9	TGTGCCAGCATCCTGCCGGACGTTAGGACTGAAGCTTTCTTT	CASILPDVRTEAFF
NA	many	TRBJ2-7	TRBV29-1	TGCAGCGTTGAAGCCACGACAGGTGGATACGAGCAGTACTTC	CSVEATTGGYEQYF
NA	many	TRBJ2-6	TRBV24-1	TGTGCCACCAGTGACCCAGCCTCTGGGGCCAACGTCCTGACTTTC	CATSDPASGANVLTF
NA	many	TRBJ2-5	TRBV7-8	TGTGCCAGCAGCTTAGGGGGGACCTTCACAGAGACCCAGTACTTC	CASSLGGTFTETQYF
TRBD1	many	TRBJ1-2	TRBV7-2	TGTGCCAGCAGCATGGGACAGGGGGCGAGGGGCTACACCTTC	CASSMGQGARGYTF
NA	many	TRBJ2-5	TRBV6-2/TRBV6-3	TGTGCCAGCAGATTACAGGGAAACCAAGAGACCCAGTACTTC	CASRLQGNQETQYF
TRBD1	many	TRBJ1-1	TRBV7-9	TGTGCCAGCAGCTTAGAAGGCTGGACAGGGGGAAAGAACACTGAAGCTTTCTTT	CASSLEGWTGGKNTEAFF
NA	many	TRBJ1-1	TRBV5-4	TGTGCCAGCAGCTTCGGGGGAGACACTGAAGCTTTCTTT	CASSFGGDTEAFF
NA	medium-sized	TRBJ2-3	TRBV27	TGTGCCAGCAGGATAGGGACTGGGTGGGATACGCAGTATTTT	CASRIGTGWDTQYF
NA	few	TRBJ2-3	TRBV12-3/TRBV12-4	TGTGCCAGCACCTTTGGGCTTCCGGGTGCAGATACGCAGTATTTT	CASTFGLPGADTQYF
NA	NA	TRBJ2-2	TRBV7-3	TGTGCCAGCAGCTTAACAGTCGGGGGCACCGGGGAGCTGTTTTTT	CASSLTVGGTGELFF
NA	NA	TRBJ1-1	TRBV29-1	TGCAGCGCCCGCGGACTTATGAACACTGAAGCTTTCTTT	CSARGLMNTEAFF
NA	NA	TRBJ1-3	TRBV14	TGTGCCAGCAGCCAATATCGACAGCTCGGAAACACCATATATTTT	CASSQYRQLGNTIYF